This T cell receptor (beta chain) appears in the sequencing data of a study of naive and memory T cell subsets. The germline V gene encodes CDR1 DFQATT and CDR2 SNEGSKA (reference sequence). Trimming removed 1 base at V and 2 bases at J, with 11 bases between. CDR3 size: 14 residues. The SP2 primer and nested alpha and beta constant region primers amplified ligated cDNA in four rounds. TCRdb recomputed calls from the UMI-ligation and nested PCR reads with MiXCR, one row per CDR3 protein. The data show around 25,000 distinct CDR3 sequences, around 6% seen once. Treatment given: skin biopsy from PPD injection site in Mantoux-positive individual. TCR cDNA received a 3' ligated oligonucleotide that carried a UMI. This clonotype was seen repeatedly, ten times or more. Its antigen is currently unknown. General study findings and limits: Potentially, T cell activation and differentiation skew this RNA-based measurement.

This sequence was found in an adult in good health. Sequenced material: skin, taken from a tuberculin skin test site. This chain links TRBV20-1 with TRBJ1-1; D call uncertain. CDR3 amino acids: CSARGLTLNTEAFF. The CDR3 DNA is TGCAGTGCTAGAGGGTTGACGTTAAACACTGAAGCTTTCTTT.